This is a list of T cell receptor beta chains from one sample in a study of cytomegalovirus exposure and HLA in healthy donors. Using immunoSEQ multiplex PCR, the repertoire was profiled, and TCRdb retains in-frame clones only, with some absent. This table has some 150,000 clones, roughly three quarters appearing once. The sample taken for sequencing was PBMCs. Receptors were obtained from a man younger than 40 in good health and CMV-seropositive. The CDR3 runs from the conserved cysteine through the conserved F or W.

v_gene: TRBV11-3; j_gene: TRBJ2-1; CDR3aa: CASSLGTSGRAGYNEQFF
v_gene: TRBV10-2; j_gene: TRBJ2-7; CDR3aa: CASKQAGAHYEQYF
v_gene: TRBV7-3; j_gene: TRBJ2-3; CDR3aa: CASRRQGMKDTQYF
v_gene: TRBV6-1; j_gene: TRBJ1-5; CDR3aa: CASSDRDRVNQPQHF
v_gene: TRBV20-1; j_gene: TRBJ2-7; CDR3aa: CSASFSYEQYF
v_gene: TRBV7-2; j_gene: TRBJ2-7; CDR3aa: CASSLFAGGLCEQYF
v_gene: TRBV13; j_gene: TRBJ1-3; CDR3aa: CASTPLGQAGNTIYF
v_gene: TRBV28; j_gene: TRBJ1-6; CDR3aa: CASSPWTGIGGNSPLHF
v_gene: TRBV7-2; j_gene: TRBJ2-1; CDR3aa: CASSHGQGNYNEQFF
v_gene: TRBV6-6; j_gene: TRBJ2-7; CDR3aa: CASRGLAESYEQYF
v_gene: TRBV19; j_gene: TRBJ1-3; CDR3aa: CASSIPAGPSGNTIYF
v_gene: TRBV19; j_gene: TRBJ2-5; CDR3aa: CASSIVRDSGQKTQYF
v_gene: TRBV6-5; j_gene: TRBJ1-1; CDR3aa: CASSYGVGGVTEAFF
v_gene: TRBV5-4; j_gene: TRBJ2-3; CDR3aa: CASSPDLADSTDTQYF
v_gene: TRBV7-2; j_gene: TRBJ1-4; CDR3aa: CVSSLSTGDEKLFF
v_gene: TRBV19; j_gene: TRBJ1-5; CDR3aa: CASSIGTSEFLPQHF
v_gene: TRBV2; j_gene: TRBJ2-5; CDR3aa: CASSDAGGLAETQYF
v_gene: TRBV5-1; j_gene: TRBJ1-2; CDR3aa: CASSLGTQNYGYTF
v_gene: TRBV14; j_gene: TRBJ1-2; CDR3aa: CASSPGQAAAGYTF
v_gene: TRBV6-5; j_gene: TRBJ2-7; CDR3aa: CASSEPGLASRYF
v_gene: TRBV2; j_gene: TRBJ2-1; CDR3aa: CASSEGLAGSYNEQFF
v_gene: TRBV5-1; j_gene: TRBJ2-1; CDR3aa: CASRASGRSYNEQFF
v_gene: TRBV5-3; j_gene: TRBJ2-1; CDR3aa: CARTPICRPNNEQFF
v_gene: TRBV7-2; j_gene: TRBJ2-7; CDR3aa: CASSLSRQSYEQYF
v_gene: TRBV6-6; j_gene: TRBJ2-7; CDR3aa: CASSSWLTSGSYEQYF
v_gene: TRBV6-5; j_gene: .; CDR3aa: CASSRGLADYEQYF
v_gene: TRBV10-3; j_gene: TRBJ1-5; CDR3aa: CATQQQGSRNQPQHF
v_gene: TRBV7-2; j_gene: TRBJ2-7; CDR3aa: CASSLDSRSYEQYF
v_gene: TRBV7-9; j_gene: TRBJ2-7; CDR3aa: CASSLRDSYEQYF
v_gene: TRBV27; j_gene: TRBJ2-2; CDR3aa: CASSLLWTSGGPGELFF
v_gene: TRBV7-8; j_gene: TRBJ2-7; CDR3aa: CASSRTAEVYEQYF